A single sample is the source of the 20 T cell receptor beta chains below, sequenced in a study of T cell changes during pregnancy in multiple sclerosis. The assay was immunoSEQ multiplex PCR, and TCRdb's table has in-frame clones only and misses some. The data show about 32,000 clones, 89% seen once. Sample: CD8+ T cells from peripheral blood mononuclear cells, taken in the second trimester of pregnancy. The origin of the receptors is a female donor with multiple sclerosis, enrolled in a pregnancy study.

The chain carries TRBV5-1 and TRBJ2-3, with D possibly matching TRBD2 (6 bases). Deletions cut 0 bases from V and 5 bases from J, with 16 bases between. The germline V gene encodes CDR1 SGHRS and CDR2 YFSETQ. The CDR3 has 16 amino acids. Here the CDR3 DNA reads TGCGCCAGCAGCTTGGAAGGAGGGTTGGGAGGAGATACGCAGTATTTT. The encoded protein is CASSLEGGLGGDTQYF.

The chain uses TRBV11-1 and TRBJ1-2, with TRBD1 as a possible D gene (6 bases). This CDR3 is 15 amino acids long. Trimming took 1 base from V and 5 from J, leaving 14 bases between them. CDR1 is SGHAT and CDR2 is FQDESV in the germline V gene (reference sequence). This chain's CDR3 is CASSLDAAGEYGYTF. CDR3 nucleotide sequence: TGTGCCAGCAGCTTAGATGCGGCAGGGGAATATGGCTACACCTTC.

J is TRBJ2-2 and V is TRBV5-4; D gene unclear. The CDR3 length is 14 residues. Germline V gene sequence: CDR1 SGHNT, CDR2 YYREEE (reference sequence). V shed 0 bases and J shed 4 bases, with 7 bases lying between them. The chain's CDR3 is CASSLEESTGELFF. CDR3 nucleotides: TGTGCCAGCAGCTTGGAGGAGAGCACCGGGGAGCTGTTTTTT.

This chain uses TRBV7-9 with TRBJ1-3; 9 nucleotides agree with TRBD1. CDR1 is SEHNR, CDR2 FQNEAQ, per germline (reference sequence). The CDR3 sequence is 17 residues long. V lost 5 bases and J lost 0; bases outside the gene matches: 8. The CDR3 loop is CASSPDRGQSSGNTIYF. As DNA, the CDR3 is TGTGCCAGCAGCCCGGACAGGGGCCAATCCTCTGGAAACACCATATATTTT.

The chain recombines TRBV2 with TRBJ2-3; TRBD2 is a possible D gene (5 bases). Germline V CDR1 and CDR2: SNHLY, FYNNEI. Trimming took off 7 bases at V and 6 bases at J, with 20 bases between the two ends. The CDR3 consists of 15 residues. CDR3 DNA: TGTGCCAGCAACGCGGTAGCGAGTCTCGGCGATACGCAGTATTTT. Translation gives CASNAVASLGDTQYF.

The rearrangement uses TRBV9 and TRBJ1-2, with a possible D match to TRBD1 (5 bases). With 0 bases removed from V and 6 bases from J, the gap between germline ends came to 12 bases. The CDR3 totals 14 residues. CDR1 SGDLS and CDR2 YYNGEE come from the germline V gene. The CDR3 is CASSVGGGGDGYTF. The DNA of the CDR3 is TGTGCCAGCAGCGTAGGGGGGGGAGGGGATGGCTACACCTTC.

The chain links TRBV30 to TRBJ1-2, with 9 bases fitting TRBD1. With V trimmed by 3 bases and J by 8 bases, 13 bases remained unmatched. Germline-derived CDR1 and CDR2 are GTSNPN and SVGIG (reference sequence). The CDR3 has 15 amino acids. The CDR3 reads CAWRGETGGRMGYTF. The CDR3 nucleotides are TGTGCCTGGAGGGGGGAAACAGGGGGCCGAATGGGCTACACCTTC.

This chain uses TRBV7-9 with TRBJ2-4, with 9 bases lining up with TRBD2. V dropped 6 bases and J dropped 3; count of bases not matched to a gene: 9. This CDR3 is built from 16 residues. CDR1 and CDR2 (germline): SEHNR, FQNEAQ (reference sequence). The CDR3 DNA reads TGTGCCAGCAGTCCAGCCCAGCGGGGGGACAAAAACATTCAGTACTTC. Its translation: CASSPAQRGDKNIQYF.

This clone was detected only once. The genes are TRBV28 and TRBJ2-5; unclear D gene. Germline CDR1 is MDHEN and CDR2 is SYDVKM. Trimming cost V 6 bases and J 4 bases, with 12 bases left between them. The CDR3 covers 13 residues. The CDR3 sequence is CASSPRERETQYF. In DNA form, the CDR3 reads TGTGCCAGCAGCCCCCGCGAACGAGAGACCCAGTACTTC.

The V and J genes are TRBV7-9 and TRBJ2-7, with TRBD2 matching 7 bases. The V gene end was trimmed by 1 base and the J gene end by 0 bases; junction bases not matched to a gene: 3. The germline V gene has CDR1 SEHNR and CDR2 FQNEAQ (reference sequence). The CDR3 consists of 15 residues. CDR3: CASSLEGLSSYEQYF. The CDR3 DNA reads TGTGCCAGCAGCTTAGAGGGACTATCCTCCTACGAGCAGTACTTC.

This rearrangement joins TRBV27 to TRBJ2-7, with a weak D call TRBD2 (5 bases). Looked up from germline, CDR1 is MNHEY and CDR2 is SMNVEV (reference sequence). This CDR3 region has 12 residues. Trimming took 2 bases from V and 5 from J, leaving 7 bases between them. Here the CDR3 DNA reads TGTGCCAGCAGTTTACCCGGGAACGAGCAGTACTTC. It specifies CASSLPGNEQYF.

The rearrangement uses TRBV27 and TRBJ2-7, with TRBD1 identical over 7 bases. V shed 0 bases, J shed 0 bases, and the junction held 8 bases outside the gene matches. This CDR3 is built from 17 residues. Germline CDR1 reads MNHEY; CDR2 reads SMNVEV (reference sequence). CDR3 sequence (DNA): TGTGCCAGCAGTTTATCCCTGGGGACAGCTTCCTCCTACGAGCAGTACTTC. This gives the protein CASSLSLGTASSYEQYF.

The chain links TRBV7-2 to TRBJ1-1, with 7 bases identical to TRBD1. Germline-derived CDR1 and CDR2 are SGHTA and FQGNSA. V dropped 5 bases and J dropped 1; count of bases not matched to a gene: 7. CDR3 length: 15 amino acids. The CDR3, as DNA: TGTGCCAGCAGCCACACGGACAGGAGGAACACTGAAGCTTTCTTT. Its protein is CASSHTDRRNTEAFF.

The chain employs TRBV6-5 and TRBJ1-5; TRBD1 aligns across 8 bases. V dropped 2 bases and J dropped 6; count of bases not matched to a gene: 3. The CDR3 is made up of 14 amino acids. Germline V CDR1 and CDR2: MNHEY, SVGAGI. The CDR3 is CASSYGQGRQPQHF. The CDR3 DNA reads as TGTGCCAGCAGTTACGGACAGGGACGTCAGCCCCAGCATTTT.

The count of this clone is one. The V call is TRBV21-1, the J call TRBJ2-5; the DNA was not compared with TRBD2, the D call given in the table. TRBV21-1 is termed a pseudogene. This CDR3 has 17 amino acids. Here the CDR3 DNA reads TGTGCCAGCAGCACCCACCCCGGGACTACCCGCCAAGAGACCCAGTACTTC. Translating it yields CASSTHPGTTRQETQYF.

In nucleotides, the CDR3 is TGTGCCAGCAGCGGGTTCAGCTCCCGCACAGATACGCAGTATTTT. Translated, it gives CASSGFSSRTDTQYF. The chain uses TRBV2 and TRBJ2-3; D remains unclear. The germline gives CDR1 SNHLY, CDR2 FYNNEI. V lost 6 bases and J lost 1, with 14 bases in between. The CDR3 has 15 residues.

The V and J genes are TRBV19 and TRBJ2-7; 8 nucleotides align to TRBD1. This CDR3 is built from 15 residues. Germline trimming cut 5 bases from V and 1 base from J; bases unmatched to any gene: 7. Germline-derived CDR1 and CDR2 are LNHDA and SQIVND (reference sequence). The DNA of the CDR3 is TGTGCCAGTAGTGCCGGGACAGGCCCTTCCTACGAGCAGTACTTC. Translating it yields CASSAGTGPSYEQYF.

V is TRBV19 and J is TRBJ1-2; D not resolved. V lost 1 base and J lost 8, with 11 bases in between. Germline CDR1 and CDR2: LNHDA and SQIVND (reference sequence). The CDR3 extends over 13 amino acids. CDR3 sequence: CASSIGQINGYTF. Here the CDR3 DNA reads TGTGCCAGTAGTATAGGGCAGATCAACGGCTACACCTTC.

The chain couples TRBV2 to TRBJ1-5; D is undetermined. The V end lost 8 bases, the J end lost 7 bases, and 18 bases lay between the germline ends. Germline V gene data show CDR1 as SNHLY and CDR2 as FYNNEI. The CDR3 length is 14 residues. The CDR3 here is CASVDGGPGQPQHF. The DNA for the CDR3 is TGTGCCAGCGTGGACGGAGGGCCCGGACAGCCCCAGCATTTT.

The chain uses TRBV9 and TRBJ1-3; D uncertain. The V and J ends lost 0 bases and 3 bases respectively, with 10 bases between them. Per germline, CDR1 SGDLS and CDR2 YYNGEE. The CDR3 is 15 residues long. This CDR3 reads CASSVDVGGGNTIYF. The CDR3 DNA reads TGTGCCAGCAGCGTAGATGTGGGAGGTGGAAACACCATATATTTT. Filled out from reference TRBV9 and TRBJ1-3, the complete variable domain reads DSGVTQTPKHLITATGQRVTLRCSPRSGDLSVYWYQQSLDQGLQFLIQYYNGEERAKGNILERFSAQQFPDLHSELNLSSLELGDSALYFCASSVDVGGGNTIYFGEGSWLTVV.